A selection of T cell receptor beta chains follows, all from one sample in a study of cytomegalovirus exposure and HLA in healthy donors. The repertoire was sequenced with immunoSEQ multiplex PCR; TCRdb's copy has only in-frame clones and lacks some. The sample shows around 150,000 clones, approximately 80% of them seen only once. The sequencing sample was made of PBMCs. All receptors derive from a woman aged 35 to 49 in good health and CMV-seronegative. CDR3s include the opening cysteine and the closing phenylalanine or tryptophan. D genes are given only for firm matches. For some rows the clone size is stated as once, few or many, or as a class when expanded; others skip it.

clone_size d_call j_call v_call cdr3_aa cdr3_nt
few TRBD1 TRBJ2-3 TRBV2 CASSGDRGGHF TGTGCCAGCAGTGGGGACAGGGGAGGGCATTTT
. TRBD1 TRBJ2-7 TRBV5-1 CASSPTGTGYGKYF TGCGCCAGCAGCCCGACCGGGACAGGGTATGGAAAGTACTTC
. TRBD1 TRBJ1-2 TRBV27 CASSRTGDVNYGYTF TGTGCCAGCAGCCGAACAGGGGATGTCAACTATGGCTACACCTTC
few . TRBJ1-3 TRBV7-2 CASSLGNGGRLDSGNTIYF TGTGCCAGCAGCTTAGGGAACGGGGGGCGGCTAGACTCTGGAAACACCATATATTTT
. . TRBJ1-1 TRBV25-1 CASNTGRATEAFF TGTGCCAGCAACACCGGGAGGGCGACTGAAGCTTTCTTT
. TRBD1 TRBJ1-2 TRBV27 CASSTRTGNYGYTF TGTGCCAGCAGCACCCGGACAGGGAACTATGGCTACACCTTC
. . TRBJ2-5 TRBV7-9 CASSPQVQETQYF TGTGCCAGCAGCCCACAGGTACAAGAGACCCAGTACTTC
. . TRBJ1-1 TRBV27 CASSPGVPNTEAFF TGTGCCAGCAGTCCCGGTGTTCCAAACACTGAAGCTTTCTTT
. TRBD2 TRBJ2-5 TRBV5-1 CASSLSGGAWETQYF TGCGCCAGCAGCCTTAGCGGGGGGGCCTGGGAGACCCAGTACTTC
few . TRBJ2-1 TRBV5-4 CASSLAGGGFWNEQFF TGTGCCAGCAGCTTGGCTGGCGGGGGCTTCTGGAATGAGCAGTTCTTC
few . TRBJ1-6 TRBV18 CASSPDFGSPLHF TGTGCCAGCTCACCGGACTTCGGATCACCCCTCCACTTT
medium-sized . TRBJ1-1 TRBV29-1 CSVKTGTEAFF TGCAGCGTTAAGACAGGCACTGAAGCTTTCTTT
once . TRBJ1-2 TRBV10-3 CAISGPDYGYTF TGTGCCATCAGTGGGCCAGACTATGGCTACACCTTC
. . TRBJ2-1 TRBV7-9 CASSLQIRGVGEQFF TGTGCCAGCAGCTTACAGATCAGGGGGGTCGGGGAGCAGTTCTTC
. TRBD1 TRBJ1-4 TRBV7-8 CASSLRDRVPSRKEEKLFF TGTGCCAGCAGCCTCCGGGACAGGGTGCCCTCGCGGAAGGAGGAAAAACTGTTTTTT
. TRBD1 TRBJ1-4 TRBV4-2 CASTQGGQGPEKLFF TGTGCCAGCACCCAGGGGGGGCAGGGACCTGAAAAACTGTTTTTT
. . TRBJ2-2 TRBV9 CASSASTGIRTGELFF TGTGCCAGCAGCGCCTCAACAGGTATCAGGACCGGGGAGCTGTTTTTT
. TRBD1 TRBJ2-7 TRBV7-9 CASSPREGQGEQEQYF TGTGCCAGCAGCCCCAGGGAGGGACAGGGGGAACAAGAGCAGTACTTC
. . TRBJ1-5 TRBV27 CASQRLGPRGNQPQHF TGTGCCAGTCAAAGACTGGGTCCGAGGGGCAATCAGCCCCAGCATTTT
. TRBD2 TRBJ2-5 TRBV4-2 CASSVQRGGRETQYF TGTGCCAGCAGCGTTCAGCGGGGGGGCAGGGAGACCCAGTACTTC
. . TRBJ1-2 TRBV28 CASSFEVYGYTF TGTGCCAGCAGTTTTGAGGTCTATGGCTACACCTTC
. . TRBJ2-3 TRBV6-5 CASSYDEGGPGGTQYF TGTGCCAGCAGTTACGATGAGGGCGGACCAGGGGGGACGCAGTATTTT
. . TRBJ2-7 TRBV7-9 CASSLGFGLTYEQYF TGTGCCAGCAGCTTAGGATTTGGGCTAACCTACGAGCAGTACTTC
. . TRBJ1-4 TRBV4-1 CASSQGETTNEKLFF TGCGCCAGCAGCCAAGGAGAGACAACTAATGAAAAACTGTTTTTT
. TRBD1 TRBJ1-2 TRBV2 CASLSTGMGYTF TGTGCCAGTTTGTCGACAGGGATGGGCTACACCTTC
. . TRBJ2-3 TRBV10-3 CAISALGDASTDTQYF TGTGCCATCAGTGCGCTCGGAGACGCTAGCACAGATACGCAGTATTTT
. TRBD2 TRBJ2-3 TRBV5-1 CASSAWTSGDTDTQYF TGCGCCAGCAGCGCGTGGACTAGCGGGGACACAGATACGCAGTATTTT